This T cell receptor beta chain was obtained from a study of blood T cell repertoires in COVID-19 (dated by TCRdb to the early 2020s). Study-level background: Samples from collaborators originated in the United States, Italy and Spain and spanned both the acute and convalescent phases of COVID-19. The prospective study material was composed of cDNA or gDNA derived from T cells, B-cell-depleted T cells, or PBMCs. Subjects who had been exposed to COVID-19, were actively infected with it, or had recovered from it provided the deeply sampled blood TCRbeta repertoires that made up the dataset. The repertoires were made available in a free public database intended to serve as a resource for research on the immune response to SARS-CoV-2. Samples were obtained from the ongoing ImmuneRACE study (first 160 participants) and from roughly 1,300 subjects provided by 6 global collaborators. A de-identified subject ID, COVID-19 status, age in years and sex were almost always included in the sample metadata. Where available, HLA class I and class II types were obtained from metadata supplied by the sample provider rather than from assay-based typing. The paper's findings and limits, for the study overall: The amount of clinical and demographic metadata varied by source and participant and was provided uncurated.

According to the germline V gene, CDR1 reads SGHNT and CDR2 reads YENEEA. The CDR3, cysteine through phenylalanine, is 17 amino acids long. The entry retains the CDR3 DNA only, 51 bases that are in frame from base 1. V is pruned by 5 bases and J by 2 bases, leaving 14 bases of the junction without a gene match. The immunoSEQ Assay, a bias-controlled multiplex PCR, was used to amplify TCRbeta CDR3 regions from genomic DNA. In the original analysis: The number of nucleated cells in each sample was estimated from the amplification of reference gene primers within the assay. Sequence reads were collapsed and filtered to measure the absolute abundance of every unique TCRbeta CDR3 rearrangement. Productive Simpson clonality was computed per sample as the square root of Simpson's diversity index over productive rearrangements. TCRdb mirrors the immuneACCESS table, restricted to in-frame sequences. Some clones are absent from its copies; in checked studies, under half trace to an unresolved V gene, and the reason for the others is unknown. The D gene and trimming were derived from the DNA, and the V and J assignments and clone size from that table. The sample contains 60,000 to 85,000 clones, 80% of them found a single time. Over 9.5% of the sample is in the top ten clones.

Whole blood was collected in K2EDTA tubes by collaborating institutions according to the institutions' own protocols. For TCRbeta analysis, collaborator samples were shipped as frozen whole blood, as isolated PBMCs, or as DNA extracted from either sample type. As concerns this clone: The clone's antigen remains unknown. No quality values exist for individual bases; no much larger clone is one base distant.

This TCR was recovered from a human donor in a cohort sampled during active COVID-19. Material: peripheral blood. The chain uses TRBV11-3 and TRBJ2-5; 7 bases in the junction line up with TRBD2. The nucleotide sequence is TGTGCCAGCAGCACCCCGGGAGGACGGGGCTCGCAAGAGACCCAGTACTTC. This is translated as CASSTPGGRGSQETQYF. The variable domain in full, with residues beyond the CDR3 obtained from the reference TRBV11-3 and TRBJ2-5 genes, is EAGVVQSPRYKIIEKKQPVAFWCNPISGHNTLYWYLQNLGQGPELLIRYENEEAVDDSQLPKDRFSAERLKGVDSTLKIQPAELGDSAVYLCASSTPGGRGSQETQYFGPGTRLLVL.